The next 27 T cell receptor beta chains were all read from a single sample in a study of early T cells in non-severe SARS-CoV-2 infection. One entry per CDR3 protein, called by TCRdb with MiXCR from the 5' RACE reads. The sample yields about 100,000 distinct CDR3 sequences, about 13% seen once. The sequenced sample consisted of whole blood. The receptor set was obtained from an adult who was a healthcare worker with PCR-confirmed SARS-CoV-2 infection or an uninfected control (not recorded which).

A word on this clonotype: A much larger clone differs from this one at a single base, so this may be a read error. The chain combines TRBV27 with TRBJ2-2; either TRBD1 or TRBD2 may supply D (6 bases each). The CDR3 has 20 residues. The germline V and J ends were trimmed by 8 bases and 0 bases, with 28 bases remaining between them. CDR1 and CDR2 (germline): MNHEY, SMNVEV (reference sequence). The CDR3 region is CASGPLILVGGLANTGELFF. Written as DNA, the CDR3 is TGTGCCAGCGGCCCCTTAATATTAGTGGGGGGCCTAGCGAACACCGGGGAGCTGTTTTTT.

This clonotype was found a few times. The gene calls are TRBV6-2 or TRBV6-3 and TRBJ2-2, with D possibly TRBD1 on 7 matching bases. This CDR3 is 14 amino acids long. V gave up 8 bases and J gave up 3 bases, with 13 bases separating them. In germline, CDR1 is MNHEY, CDR2 SVGEGT. The CDR3 loop reads CASGTRGDTGELFF. The CDR3 coding sequence is TGTGCCAGCGGGACCAGGGGGGACACCGGGGAGCTGTTTTTT.

This clonotype was seen a handful of times. This chain links TRBV12-3 or TRBV12-4 with TRBJ1-2, with D unresolved. Deletions cut 5 bases from V and 5 bases from J, with 12 bases between. This CDR3 has 13 residues. CDR3 coding DNA: TGTGCCAGCAGTCTCAGGACGGATTATGGCTACACCTTC. Translating it yields CASSLRTDYGYTF.

This clonotype was recorded at least ten times. The chain combines TRBV7-6 with TRBJ2-1; no clear D gene. Germline V lookup: CDR1 SGHVS, CDR2 FNYEAQ. This CDR3 has 15 amino acids. Trimming shortened V by 0 bases and J by 6 bases, and 12 bases separated the two germline ends. The CDR3 loop reads CASSLAQKQFNEQFF. The CDR3 bases are TGTGCCAGCAGCTTAGCCCAGAAGCAGTTCAATGAGCAGTTCTTC.

This clonotype was detected only a few times. The chain couples TRBV4-1 to TRBJ1-1; tentatively, D is TRBD1 (5 bases). CDR1 is MGHRA and CDR2 is YSYEKL in the germline V gene. CDR3 length equals 14 residues. Trimming cost V 3 bases and J 8 bases, with 16 bases left between them. The CDR3 loop reads CASSHLGQRAEAFF. CDR3 nucleotides: TGCGCCAGCAGCCATCTCGGACAACGGGCGGAAGCTTTCTTT.

V gene TRBV11-2 combines with J gene TRBJ2-7; 12 bases agree with TRBD1. The V and J ends lost 6 bases and 2 bases, in that order; junction bases with no gene match: 11. This CDR3 comprises 17 residues. Germline CDR1 is SGHAT and CDR2 is FQNNGV. The CDR3 sequence: CASSPTRRDRGPYEQYF. Here the CDR3 DNA reads TGTGCCAGCAGTCCGACCCGTCGGGACAGGGGGCCCTACGAGCAGTACTTC.

In its sample, this clonotype was seen a few times. CDR3 loop: CASRVRRTGVVSYNEQFF. The DNA of the CDR3 is TGTGCCAGCAGAGTAAGAAGGACAGGTGTCGTCTCCTACAATGAGCAGTTCTTC. The chain links TRBV2 to TRBJ2-1, with 7 bases matching TRBD1. Germline V gene data show CDR1 as SNHLY and CDR2 as FYNNEI. V lost 6 bases, J lost 0 bases, and 14 bases stayed unmatched. This CDR3 is built from 18 residues.

This clonotype was counted a few times. The J gene is TRBJ1-5, the V gene TRBV7-2; TRBD1 matches at 7 bases. V was clipped by 0 bases and J by 7 bases; unmatched bases: 6. This CDR3 has 15 residues. The germline CDR1 and CDR2 sequences are SGHTA and FQGNSA. The CDR3 nucleotides are TGTGCCAGCAGCTTAGCAGAAGGGGGCAGGCAGCCCCAGCATTTT. Protein: CASSLAEGGRQPQHF.

There are many counts of this clonotype. One junction end does not reproduce the germline sequence, and a read error may be involved. This chain uses TRBV12-3 or TRBV12-4 with TRBJ1-1; D call uncertain. The CDR3 sequence is 12 residues long. The CDR3 protein is CASSLAPTGAFF. The DNA of the CDR3 is TGTGCCAGCAGCCTCGCCCCTACTGGAGCTTTCTTT.

V usage is TRBV12-3 or TRBV12-4 and J usage is TRBJ2-1; maybe TRBD1 (6 bases). Trimming pared 3 bases from V and 8 bases from J, leaving 17 bases between. The length of the CDR3 is 15 residues. This chain's CDR3 is CASSFSGDGGDEQFF. In nucleotides, the CDR3 is TGTGCCAGCAGTTTTTCTGGGGATGGGGGCGATGAGCAGTTCTTC.

Only a few counts were recorded for this clonotype. V gene TRBV7-2 combines with J gene TRBJ2-2, with D perhaps matching TRBD1 (5 bases). V was clipped by 0 bases and J by 6 bases, with 17 bases between them. Germline V gene sequence: CDR1 SGHTA, CDR2 FQGNSA. CDR3 length: 17 amino acids. This CDR3 reads CASSLAFVPGKAGELFF. The CDR3 coding sequence is TGTGCCAGCAGCTTAGCCTTTGTGCCAGGGAAAGCCGGGGAGCTGTTTTTT.

This clonotype was seen repeatedly, ten times or more. The J gene is TRBJ2-1, the V gene TRBV24-1; D is possibly TRBD1 (6 bases). The CDR3 extends over 15 amino acids. The germline gives CDR1 KGHDR, CDR2 SFDVKD. The V end lost 5 bases, the J end lost 1 base, and 11 bases lay between the germline ends. The CDR3 sequence is CATSVRGRSYNEQFF. The CDR3 DNA follows: TGTGCCACCAGTGTCAGGGGTAGGTCCTACAATGAGCAGTTCTTC.

This clonotype has a count of ten or more. CDR3 loop: CASSSYQETQYF. The DNA of the CDR3 is TGTGCCAGCAGCTCGTACCAAGAGACCCAGTACTTC. The chain uses TRBV7-2 and TRBJ2-5; D unresolved. Trimming stripped 4 bases from V and 0 bases from J, with 3 bases between. CDR1 is SGHTA, CDR2 FQGNSA, per germline. The CDR3 extends over 12 amino acids.

This clonotype was recorded a few times. This sequence joins TRBV20-1 and TRBJ1-1; D might be TRBD1 (6 bases). Germline loops: CDR1 DFQATT, CDR2 SNEGSKA (reference sequence). This CDR3 is 14 amino acids long. Deletions cut 6 bases from V and 1 base from J, with 15 bases between. The CDR3 DNA reads as TGCAGTGCGCCCGATGGACAGAGGAACACTGAAGCTTTCTTT. This codes for CSAPDGQRNTEAFF.

J is TRBJ2-7 and V is TRBV5-1; D is perhaps TRBD1 (5 bases). V lost 4 bases, J lost 3 bases, and 14 bases lay in between. The CDR3 has 14 residues. Germline CDR1 is SGHRS and CDR2 is YFSETQ. Written as DNA, the CDR3 is TGCGCCAGCAGCCGCGACAGCTATAACTACGAGCAGTACTTC. Translation gives CASSRDSYNYEQYF.

The rearrangement links TRBV27 to TRBJ2-2; the match to TRBD2 covers 12 bases. This CDR3 spans 17 amino acids. Trimming took 5 bases from V and 0 from J; bases not matched to a gene: 4. Germline CDR1 MNHEY, CDR2 SMNVEV (reference sequence). The CDR3 bases are TGTGCCAGCAGTCTGACTAGCGGGGGCACGAACACCGGGGAGCTGTTTTTT. Translated, it gives CASSLTSGGTNTGELFF.

This clonotype appeared many times. V and J are TRBV20-1 and TRBJ2-3, with D possibly TRBD2 on 5 matching bases. This CDR3 has 12 residues. Trimming pared 5 bases from V and 5 bases from J, leaving 11 bases between. Germline-derived CDR1 and CDR2 are DFQATT and SNEGSKA (reference sequence). The DNA of the CDR3 is TGCAGTGCTTCCCCGCGGGTAGATACGCAGTATTTT. The encoded protein is CSASPRVDTQYF.

In its sample, this clonotype was seen many times. This chain links TRBV7-8 with TRBJ1-1; no firm D call. The germline V gene encodes CDR1 SGHVS and CDR2 FQNEAQ. V dropped 0 bases and J dropped 7 bases, with 9 bases sitting between them. The CDR3 runs to 13 residues. The CDR3 bases are TGTGCCAGCAGCTTAGCCGGGTTGGGTGAAGCTTTCTTT. The encoded protein is CASSLAGLGEAFF.

Here the CDR3 DNA reads TGTGCCAGCAGCTTCGGCCGGGCCCTAAACACCATATATTTT. This codes for CASSFGRALNTIYF. The rearrangement uses TRBV28 and TRBJ1-3; D gene ambiguous. The CDR3 is 14 amino acids. Trimming pared 6 bases from V and 6 bases from J, leaving 15 bases between. Germline V lookup: CDR1 MDHEN, CDR2 SYDVKM. Complete variable domain (other parts from reference TRBV28 and TRBJ1-3): DVKVTQSSRYLVKRTGEKVFLECVQDMDHENMFWYRQDPGLGLRLIYFSYDVKMKEKGDIPEGYSVSREKKERFSLILESASTNQTSMYLCASSFGRALNTIYFGEGSWLTVV.

In this sample, this clonotype turned up many times. CDR3 sequence (DNA): TGCGCCAGCAGCCAAGTTGGGGTAGCGGGGGGGGTAAATGAGCAGTTCTTC. Protein sequence: CASSQVGVAGGVNEQFF. The V call is TRBV4-3, the J call TRBJ2-1, with 11 bases fitting TRBD2. Germline V gene data show CDR1 as LGHNA and CDR2 as YSLEER. V shed 1 base and J 7 bases; nucleotides not matched to a gene: 9. The CDR3 is 17 residues long.

The sample holds a few counts of this clonotype. The gene calls are TRBV7-9 and TRBJ2-3, with 8 positions matching TRBD2. Trimming removed 5 bases from V and 6 bases from J; junction bases left unmatched: 16. The germline V gene encodes CDR1 SEHNR and CDR2 FQNEAQ (reference sequence). The CDR3 is 17 residues long. Here the CDR3 DNA reads TGTGCCAGCAGCCTAGTGGTTTCTAGCGGGCCGCGGGATACGCAGTATTTT. It specifies CASSLVVSSGPRDTQYF.

The chain has TRBV28 and TRBJ2-7; either TRBD1 or TRBD2 may supply D (5 bases each). This CDR3 contains 10 residues. Germline V gives CDR1 MDHEN, CDR2 SYDVKM. Between the trimmed V and J ends, which lost 8 bases and 3 bases, there was a span of 5 bases. The CDR3 DNA sequence: TGTGCCAGCGGGGGCTACGAGCAGTACTTC. Its protein is CASGGYEQYF.

This clonotype occurred a few times. The chain couples TRBV25-1 to TRBJ2-3; D tentatively fits TRBD1 or TRBD2 (5 bases each). The CDR3 is made up of 15 amino acids. Trimming took off 1 base at V and 6 bases at J, with 14 bases between the two ends. Germline CDR1 and CDR2: MGHDK and SYGVNS. CDR3 DNA sequence: TGTGCCAGCAGTGAATTCGGTGACTGGGGGGATACGCAGTATTTT. It codes for CASSEFGDWGDTQYF.

This rearrangement joins TRBV20-1 to TRBJ1-5; D not resolved. The V gene's germline CDR1 is DFQATT and CDR2 SNEGSKA (reference sequence). The CDR3 is 12 residues long. With 3 bases removed from V and 5 bases from J, the gap between germline ends came to 8 bases. CDR3 protein: CSASAGYQPQHF. The CDR3 DNA reads TGCAGTGCTAGCGCCGGGTATCAGCCCCAGCATTTT.

This clonotype was counted only a few times. The chain couples TRBV9 to TRBJ1-2, with D hard to call. Germline assignment: CDR1 SGDLS and CDR2 YYNGEE. Between the trimmed V and J ends, which lost 4 bases and 1 base, there was a span of 8 bases. This CDR3 is built from 13 residues. Here the CDR3 reads CASSPSDNYGYTF. The CDR3 DNA follows: TGTGCCAGCAGCCCATCGGATAACTATGGCTACACCTTC. Together with reference TRBV9 and TRBJ1-2, the CDR3 gives the full variable domain: DSGVTQTPKHLITATGQRVTLRCSPRSGDLSVYWYQQSLDQGLQFLIQYYNGEERAKGNILERFSAQQFPDLHSELNLSSLELGDSALYFCASSPSDNYGYTFGSGTRLTVV.

In this sample, this clonotype turned up many times. The chain uses TRBV27 and TRBJ1-4; tentatively, D is TRBD1 (5 bases). V lost 3 bases and J 7 bases, leaving 12 bases between the germline ends. The V gene's germline CDR1 is MNHEY and CDR2 SMNVEV (reference sequence). The CDR3 length is 14 residues. This CDR3 is CASSFQGVGEKLFF. The CDR3, as DNA: TGTGCCAGCAGTTTTCAGGGTGTGGGTGAAAAACTGTTTTTT.

This chain joins TRBV20-1 and TRBJ1-4; 8 bases agree with TRBD1. V dropped 6 bases and J dropped 4; count of bases not matched to a gene: 7. CDR1 and CDR2 from the germline V gene are DFQATT and SNEGSKA (reference sequence). The CDR3 runs 14 residues. The CDR3 DNA sequence: TGCAGTGCCCCCGACAGGGGAAATAATGAAAAACTGTTTTTT. It translates to CSAPDRGNNEKLFF.